Below, 25 T cell receptor beta chains from the same sample are listed, as sequenced in a study of T cell responses to AZD1222 COVID-19 vaccine. Sequencing used immunoSEQ multiplex PCR; TCRdb keeps in-frame clones, though not all of them. The sample gives under 200,000 clones, about 93% of which show up once; 0.6% to 0.7% is in the top ten. The sequences come from peripheral blood, collected on day 0 of AZD1222 vaccination. Receptors originate from an adult in good health.

The rearrangement uses TRBV27 and TRBJ1-1; no reliable D call. V was shortened by 4 bases and J by 2 bases, with 8 bases between the two germline ends. Germline CDR1 and CDR2: MNHEY and SMNVEV (reference sequence). The CDR3 is 13 amino acids. The CDR3: CASSSNLNTEAFF. CDR3 nucleotide sequence: TGTGCCAGCAGTTCTAACCTCAACACTGAAGCTTTCTTT.

This clone appeared a few times. The chain links TRBV29-1 to TRBJ2-1, with TRBD2 matching over 7 bases. With 4 bases clipped from V and 3 bases from J, the junction kept 9 bases outside the gene matches. Germline V gene sequence: CDR1 SQVTM, CDR2 ANQGSEA. The CDR3 is made up of 15 amino acids. CDR3 in amino acids: CSVVQRDPLYNEQFF. The CDR3 DNA reads as TGCAGCGTTGTACAGCGGGACCCCCTCTACAATGAGCAGTTCTTC.

This chain connects TRBV3-1 (or the pseudogene TRBV3-2) to TRBJ2-7; no reliable D call. The V and J ends lost 0 bases and 0 bases respectively, with 9 bases between them. The CDR3 spans 15 residues. CDR1 and CDR2 from the germline V gene are LGHDT and YNNKEL (reference sequence). CDR3 region: CASSQDWMDSYEQYF. DNA for the CDR3: TGTGCCAGCAGCCAAGATTGGATGGACTCCTACGAGCAGTACTTC.

As regards this clone: This specimen includes other DNA sequences encoding the same CDR3. The genes are TRBV4-1 and TRBJ1-5; no reliable D call. V was clipped by 1 base and J by 0 bases, with 7 bases between them. Germline V gene data show CDR1 as MGHRA and CDR2 as YSYEKL. The CDR3 extends over 15 amino acids. CDR3 region: CASSQGSYSNQPQHF. In DNA form, the CDR3 reads TGCGCCAGCAGCCAAGGCAGCTATAGCAATCAGCCCCAGCATTTT.

The rearrangement joins TRBV18 to TRBJ1-1, with no clear D. Germline V CDR1 and CDR2: KGHSH, LQKENI. The CDR3 has 14 amino acids. V lost 0 bases to trimming and J lost 1 base, with 6 bases between them. CDR3 nucleotides: TGTGCCAGCTCACCACCGCGGGGGAACACTGAAGCTTTCTTT. The encoded protein is CASSPPRGNTEAFF.

This sequence joins TRBV10-3 and TRBJ2-7, with D possibly being TRBD2 (7 bases). The CDR3 contains 14 residues. Germline CDR1 reads ENHRY; CDR2 reads SYGVKD. V was cut by 3 bases and J by 5 bases, with 14 bases left in between. The CDR3 reads CAISDLGGRDEQYF. CDR3 bases: TGTGCCATCAGTGACCTCGGGGGGCGGGACGAGCAGTACTTC.

The chain is built from TRBV10-2 and TRBJ1-1; D is perhaps TRBD1 (5 bases). The length of the CDR3 is 13 residues. With 5 bases removed from V and 1 base from J, the gap between germline ends came to 8 bases. Germline values: CDR1 WSHSY, CDR2 SAAADI. The CDR3 sequence: CASSPGRNTEAFF. CDR3 in DNA: TGCGCCAGCAGTCCAGGGAGGAACACTGAAGCTTTCTTT.

This chain links TRBV18 with TRBJ1-2; D remains ambiguous. This CDR3 spans 13 amino acids. Trimming cost V 1 base and J 1 base, with 4 bases left between them. Per germline, CDR1 KGHSH and CDR2 LQKENI. In DNA, the CDR3 is TGTGCCAGCTCACCACAGAGTAACTATGGCTACACCTTC. This translates into CASSPQSNYGYTF. Full variable domain (remainder filled in from reference TRBV18 and TRBJ1-2): NAGVMQNPRHLVRRRGQEARLRCSPMKGHSHVYWYRQLPEEGLKFMVYLQKENIIDESGMPKERFSAEFPKEGPSILRIQQVVRGDSAAYFCASSPQSNYGYTFGSGTRLTVV.

The chain combines TRBV3-1 (or the pseudogene TRBV3-2) with TRBJ1-1, with D perhaps matching TRBD1 (5 bases). This CDR3 has 13 residues. Germline V gives CDR1 LGHDT, CDR2 YNNKEL (reference sequence). The V and J ends lost 0 bases and 6 bases respectively, with 8 bases between them. This chain's CDR3 is CASSQDRVAEAFF. Here the CDR3 DNA reads TGTGCCAGCAGCCAAGACAGGGTTGCTGAAGCTTTCTTT.

The chain has TRBV3-1 (or the pseudogene TRBV3-2) and TRBJ1-1; D is unresolved. The CDR3 length is 13 residues. The germline V gene encodes CDR1 LGHDT and CDR2 YNNKEL (reference sequence). Trimming removed 6 bases from V and 4 bases from J, with 12 bases in between. CDR3 residues: CASRRMEGTEAFF. The CDR3, as DNA: TGTGCCAGCAGACGCATGGAGGGCACTGAAGCTTTCTTT.

The J gene is TRBJ1-4, the V gene TRBV15; D uncertain. Germline CDR1 is LNHNV and CDR2 is YYDKDF (reference sequence). The CDR3 spans 14 residues. V lost 0 bases, J lost 7 bases, and 9 bases lay in between. Written as DNA, the CDR3 is TGTGCCACCAGCAGAGATTCGGAGTCTGAAAAACTGTTTTTT. Translating it yields CATSRDSESEKLFF. The full variable domain, with the rest looked up from reference TRBV15 and TRBJ1-4, is DAMVIQNPRYQVTQFGKPVTLSCSQTLNHNVMYWYQQKSSQAPKLLFHYYDKDFNNEADTPDNFQSRRPNTSFCFLDIRSPGLGDTAMYLCATSRDSESEKLFFGSGTQLSVL.

J is TRBJ2-1 and V is TRBV24-1; 7 bases are shared with TRBD1. This CDR3 region has 14 residues. Losses at the gene ends were 7 bases for V and 6 bases for J; bases not matched to a gene: 8. CDR1 and CDR2 from the germline V gene are KGHDR and SFDVKD. This chain's CDR3 is CATSPTGRPNEQFF. CDR3 nucleotides: TGTGCCACCAGCCCGACAGGGCGCCCCAATGAGCAGTTCTTC.

The CDR3 DNA reads TGTGCCACCAGTTCCGGACGGGAGAACACTGAAGCTTTCTTT. Translating gives CATSSGRENTEAFF. V usage is TRBV24-1 and J usage is TRBJ1-1; D uncertain. Germline V gene lookup returns CDR1 KGHDR and CDR2 SFDVKD. The CDR3 has 14 residues. V was pared by 6 bases and J by 1 base, with 11 bases between.

This clone was recorded once. As DNA, the CDR3 is TGTGCCAGCAGCTTCAGAGACCGGGACACAGATACGCAGTATTTT. Protein sequence: CASSFRDRDTDTQYF. The V and J genes are TRBV7-9 and TRBJ2-3, with a tentative D call TRBD2 (5 bases). The CDR3 loop spans 15 amino acids. Per the germline V gene, CDR1 is SEHNR and CDR2 is FQNEAQ (reference sequence). V lost 3 bases and J 2 bases, leaving 12 bases between the germline ends. The whole variable domain, filled in from reference TRBV7-9 and TRBJ2-3, reads DTGVSQNPRHKITKRGQNVTFRCDPISEHNRLYWYRQTLGQGPEFLTYFQNEAQLEKSRLLSDRFSAERPKGSFSTLEIQRTEQGDSAMYLCASSFRDRDTDTQYFGPGTRLTVL.

V usage is TRBV5-8 and J usage is TRBJ2-2; no firm D call. Germline V gene lookup returns CDR1 SGHTS and CDR2 YDEGEE. The CDR3 is 14 residues long. V lost 4 bases, J lost 2 bases, and 9 bases lay in between. CDR3 DNA sequence: TGTGCCAGCAGCGTGGCAAGAAACACCGGGGAGCTGTTTTTT. Translation: CASSVARNTGELFF. The full variable domain, in which reference TRBV5-8 and TRBJ2-2 provide the parts outside the CDR3, is EAGVTQSPTHLIKTRGQQATLRCSPISGHTSVYWYQQALGLGLQFLLWYDEGEERNRGNFPPRFSGRQFPNYSSELNVNALELEDSALYLCASSVARNTGELFFGEGSRLTVL.

CDR3 sequence reads: CASSAGTGLWNQPQHF. The CDR3 nucleotides read TGTGCCAGCAGTGCTGGTACAGGGCTCTGGAATCAGCCCCAGCATTTT. The chain combines TRBV6-1 with TRBJ1-5, with D perhaps matching TRBD1 (6 bases). The CDR3 runs 16 residues. Germline assignment: CDR1 MNHNS and CDR2 SASEGT. The germline V and J ends were trimmed by 4 bases and 4 bases, with 17 bases remaining between them.

The chain is built from TRBV6-4 and TRBJ2-2; 14 nucleotides line up with TRBD2. J lost 3 bases, V lost 0 bases, and 3 bases had no gene match. The germline V gene has CDR1 MRHNA and CDR2 SNTAGT. The CDR3 has 18 amino acids. The CDR3 sequence is CASSDSTSGRADTGELFF. The CDR3 DNA reads TGTGCCAGCAGTGACTCGACTAGCGGGAGGGCGGACACCGGGGAGCTGTTTTTT.

The chain links TRBV4-1 to TRBJ2-3; TRBD2 aligns across 13 bases. The V segment lost 1 base and the J segment 4 bases; nucleotides outside the gene matches: 8. Germline values: CDR1 MGHRA, CDR2 YSYEKL. This CDR3 has 18 residues. The CDR3 DNA reads as TGCGCCAGCAGCCAAGGCCGGGCAACTAGCGGGAGGGCAGATACGCAGTATTTT. This codes for CASSQGRATSGRADTQYF.

The CDR3 DNA is TGCGCCAGCAGCTTGGGGTCTCAAGGGAACACTGAAGCTTTCTTT. Encoded protein: CASSLGSQGNTEAFF. The chain recombines TRBV5-1 with TRBJ1-1; no clear D. The CDR3 runs 15 residues. Trimming cost V 0 bases and J 1 base, with 10 bases left between them. Germline CDR1 SGHRS, CDR2 YFSETQ.

The V gene is TRBV6-5, the J gene TRBJ1-1; tentatively, D is TRBD1 (5 bases). This CDR3 is built from 15 residues. Germline V gene data show CDR1 as MNHEY and CDR2 as SVGAGI. The ends were cut back, 7 bases at V and 1 base at J, with 16 bases in the middle. DNA for the CDR3: TGTGCCAGCATTCCAAGCGCAGGGTCGAACACTGAAGCTTTCTTT. Its translation: CASIPSAGSNTEAFF.

The rearrangement links TRBV7-8 to TRBJ1-5; D uncertain. Trimming stripped 6 bases from V and 3 bases from J, with 12 bases between. The length of the CDR3 is 14 residues. Germline lookup yields CDR1 SGHVS and CDR2 FQNEAQ. The CDR3 is CASSFSHLNQPQHF. CDR3 DNA sequence: TGTGCCAGCAGTTTTTCCCACCTCAATCAGCCCCAGCATTTT.

The V and J genes are TRBV11-2 and TRBJ2-1, with TRBD2 as a possible D gene (6 bases). Germline V CDR1 and CDR2: SGHAT, FQNNGV. V was clipped by 4 bases and J by 9 bases, with 16 bases between them. CDR3 length: 14 residues. This CDR3 is CASSSTSLEAEQFF. CDR3 bases: TGTGCCAGCAGCTCGACTAGTCTCGAGGCTGAGCAGTTCTTC.

The rearrangement joins TRBV5-1 to TRBJ2-4; 9 nucleotides align to TRBD1. J gave up 8 bases and V 4 bases, and 13 bases lay outside the gene matches. The CDR3 extends over 16 amino acids. CDR1 and CDR2 from the germline V gene are SGHRS and YFSETQ. CDR3 amino acids: CASSGERGQGKDIQYF. DNA of the CDR3: TGCGCCAGCAGCGGGGAGCGCGGACAGGGGAAAGACATTCAGTACTTC.

The chain uses TRBV5-1 and TRBJ2-5, with 7 bases fitting TRBD1. Germline-derived CDR1 and CDR2 are SGHRS and YFSETQ. This CDR3 has 14 amino acids. V shed 6 bases and J 5 bases; nucleotides not matched to a gene: 10. The DNA of the CDR3 is TGCGCCAGCAACTCACAGGGGTTAGAGGAGACCCAGTACTTC. It is translated as CASNSQGLEETQYF. The complete variable domain, with remaining parts taken from reference TRBV5-1 and TRBJ2-5, reads KAGVTQTPRYLIKTRGQQVTLSCSPISGHRSVSWYQQTPGQGLQFLFEYFSETQRNKGNFPGRFSGRQFSNSRSEMNVSTLELGDSALYLCASNSQGLEETQYFGPGTRLLVL.

J is TRBJ2-3 and V is TRBV11-2; D gene ambiguous. CDR3 length: 12 residues. Germline CDR1 is SGHAT and CDR2 is FQNNGV. V was trimmed by 2 bases and J by 6 bases, leaving 6 bases between them. The CDR3 protein is CASSLNWDTQYF. The CDR3 DNA sequence: TGTGCCAGCAGCTTAAATTGGGATACGCAGTATTTT.